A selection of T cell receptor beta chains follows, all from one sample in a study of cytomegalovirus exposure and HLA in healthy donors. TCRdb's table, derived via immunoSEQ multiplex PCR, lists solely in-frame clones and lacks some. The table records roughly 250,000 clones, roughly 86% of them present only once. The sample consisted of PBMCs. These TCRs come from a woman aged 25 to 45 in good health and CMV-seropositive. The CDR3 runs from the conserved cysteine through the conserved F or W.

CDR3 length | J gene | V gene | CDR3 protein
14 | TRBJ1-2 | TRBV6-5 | CASSYSPGFYGYTF
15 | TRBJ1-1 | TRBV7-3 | CASSLIQGARTEAFF
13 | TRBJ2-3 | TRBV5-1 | CAGAEIPGDTQYF
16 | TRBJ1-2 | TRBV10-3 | CAISRRPPPRNYGYTF
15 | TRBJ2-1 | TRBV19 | CASSGGAGWWDEQFF
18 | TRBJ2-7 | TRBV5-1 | CASSHLSPSTGGWDEQYF
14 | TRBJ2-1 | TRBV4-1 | CASSGLAPYNEQFF
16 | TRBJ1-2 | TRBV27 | CASSPSSGQVSYGYTF
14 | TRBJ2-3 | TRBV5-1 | CASSAQQGDNTQYF
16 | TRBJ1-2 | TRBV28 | CASSFKPGQGARGYTF
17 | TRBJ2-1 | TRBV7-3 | CASSSHEGGTGHNEQFF
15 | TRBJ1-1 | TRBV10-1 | CASSEGRGGGTEAFF
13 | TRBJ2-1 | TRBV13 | CASSLATNNEQFF
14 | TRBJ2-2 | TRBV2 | CASLLAVNTGELFF
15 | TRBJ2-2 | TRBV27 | CASSIVTGADGELFF
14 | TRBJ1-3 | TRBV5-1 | CASSLGYSGNTIYF
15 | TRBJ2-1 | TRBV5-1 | CASSLSPRSYNEQFF
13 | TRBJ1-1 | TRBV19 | CASKGTGDTEAFF
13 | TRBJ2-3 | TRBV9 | CASSARLADTQYF
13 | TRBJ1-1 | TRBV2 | CASAMGQNTEAFF
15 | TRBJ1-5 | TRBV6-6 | CASSYRGDSNQPQHF
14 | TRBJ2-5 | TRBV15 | CATSLTRGQETQYF
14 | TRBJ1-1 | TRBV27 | CASSLRPGDTEAFF
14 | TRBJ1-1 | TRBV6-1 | CASSIQGSGTEAFF
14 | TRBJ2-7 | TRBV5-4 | CASSQRQGSDEQYF
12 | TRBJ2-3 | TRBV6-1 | CASTGYTDTQYF
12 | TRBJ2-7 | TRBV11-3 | CASSLERRELAF
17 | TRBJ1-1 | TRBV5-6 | CASSLVQGSGMNTEAFF
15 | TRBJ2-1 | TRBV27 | CASRLARGPYNEQFF
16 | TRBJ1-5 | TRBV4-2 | CASSQEDGTDNQPQHF
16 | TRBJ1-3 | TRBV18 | CASSPPNDREGNTIYF
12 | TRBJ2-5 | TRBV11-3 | CASSRVQETQYF
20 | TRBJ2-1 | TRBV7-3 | CASSSLTPSTGTSDDNEQFF
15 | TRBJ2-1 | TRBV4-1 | CASSQGRLTGDEQFF
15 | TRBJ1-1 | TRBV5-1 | CASSDSQAGNTEAFF
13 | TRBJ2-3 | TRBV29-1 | CSVGTTSTDTQYF
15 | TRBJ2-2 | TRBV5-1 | CASSGGGTNTGELFF